These 32 T cell receptor beta chains came from one sample sequenced in a study of T cell responses to AZD1222 COVID-19 vaccine (dated by TCRdb to the early 2020s). The sample's time point label is to be understood as: baseline before first vaccination. The method behind the library was the immunoSEQ multiplex PCR assay. The clones in this table, taken by TCRdb from immuneACCESS, are in-frame only. Not every clone is retained; where verified, under half of the shortfall comes from an unresolved V gene, and the cause of the rest is unknown. The sample table lists about 150,000 clones, more than 90% of them with a count of one. The ten largest clones take up around 18% of the sample. Sequenced material: peripheral blood, taken on day 0 of AZD1222 vaccination. The source of these receptors is an adult in good health.

The J gene is TRBJ1-2, the V gene TRBV28; D gene uncertain. Trimming took 2 bases from V and 4 from J, leaving 8 bases between them. Germline CDR1 reads MDHEN; CDR2 reads SYDVKM. The CDR3 totals 13 residues. The CDR3 loop is CASSLAGRYGYTF. DNA of the CDR3: TGTGCCAGCAGTTTAGCAGGACGCTATGGCTACACCTTC.

V usage is TRBV11-2 and J usage is TRBJ2-7; perhaps TRBD2 as D (6 bases). The germline gives CDR1 SGHAT, CDR2 FQNNGV. V was shortened by 4 bases and J by 8 bases, with 9 bases between the two germline ends. The CDR3 has 11 amino acids. The CDR3 DNA sequence: TGTGCCAGCAGCTCTCGGGGGAAGCAGTACTTC. Its protein is CASSSRGKQYF.

The chain combines TRBV7-9 with TRBJ2-2; either TRBD1 or TRBD2 may supply D (6 bases each). V dropped 5 bases and J dropped 4 bases, with 8 bases sitting between them. The CDR3 is 13 residues long. Germline loops: CDR1 SEHNR, CDR2 FQNEAQ (reference sequence). CDR3 sequence (DNA): TGTGCCAGCAGCGAGGGGGGCACCGGGGAGCTGTTTTTT. Translating gives CASSEGGTGELFF.

The V gene is TRBV5-1, the J gene TRBJ2-1; maybe TRBD1 (5 bases). Germline CDR1 reads SGHRS; CDR2 reads YFSETQ. Trimming removed 4 bases at V and 4 bases at J, with 12 bases between. The CDR3 runs to 14 residues. The CDR3 spells CASSPAGSYNEQFF. DNA of the CDR3: TGCGCCAGCAGCCCCGCAGGGTCGTACAATGAGCAGTTCTTC.

The chain joins TRBV3-1 (or the pseudogene TRBV3-2) to TRBJ1-1; D is undetermined. Per the germline V gene, CDR1 is LGHDT and CDR2 is YNNKEL (reference sequence). Trimming cost V 1 base and J 4 bases, with 10 bases left between them. The CDR3 is made up of 14 amino acids. The CDR3 sequence is CASSQGHEGTEAFF. CDR3 DNA: TGTGCCAGCAGCCAAGGTCACGAGGGCACTGAAGCTTTCTTT.

This chain connects TRBV7-3 to TRBJ1-3; no definite D call. The CDR3 runs to 13 residues. Germline CDR1 reads SGHTA; CDR2 reads FQGTGA. Trimming left V 3 bases short and J 2 bases short, with 5 bases between. Here the CDR3 DNA reads TGTGCCAGCAGCTTCGACGCTGGAAACACCATATATTTT. This translates into CASSFDAGNTIYF.

The V and J genes are TRBV7-9 and TRBJ1-2; no reliable D call. The CDR3 consists of 13 residues. Germline values: CDR1 SEHNR, CDR2 FQNEAQ (reference sequence). V was cut by 5 bases and J by 8 bases, with 15 bases left in between. DNA for the CDR3: TGTGCCAGCAGCCGTGTGGGCCGTGGAGGCTACACCTTC. Translation: CASSRVGRGGYTF.

CDR3 nucleotide sequence: TGTGCCAGCAGTTTAATAATAGGGGGGGGCAATGAGCAGTTCTTC. Translating it yields CASSLIIGGGNEQFF. The chain is built from TRBV27 and TRBJ2-1, with D perhaps matching TRBD2 (7 bases). This CDR3 spans 15 amino acids. V dropped 2 bases and J dropped 6 bases, with 14 bases sitting between them. Germline-derived CDR1 and CDR2 are MNHEY and SMNVEV (reference sequence).

The gene calls are TRBV7-9 and TRBJ1-4; D ambiguous. The ends were cut back, 5 bases at V and 7 bases at J, with 14 bases in the middle. Germline CDR1 and CDR2: SEHNR and FQNEAQ (reference sequence). CDR3 length equals 14 residues. This CDR3 reads CASSVTADAEKLFF. The CDR3 DNA is TGTGCCAGCAGCGTGACTGCGGATGCTGAAAAACTGTTTTTT. The complete variable domain, with remaining parts taken from reference TRBV7-9 and TRBJ1-4, reads DTGVSQNPRHKITKRGQNVTFRCDPISEHNRLYWYRQTLGQGPEFLTYFQNEAQLEKSRLLSDRFSAERPKGSFSTLEIQRTEQGDSAMYLCASSVTADAEKLFFGSGTQLSVL.

V and J are TRBV30 and TRBJ2-5; D is perhaps TRBD1 or TRBD2 (6 bases each). Germline lookup yields CDR1 GTSNPN and CDR2 SVGIG (reference sequence). The V and J ends lost 4 bases and 5 bases respectively, with 11 bases between them. CDR3 length equals 12 residues. CDR3 in DNA: TGTGCCTGGAAGGGGGGTCGTGAGACCCAGTACTTC. This translates into CAWKGGRETQYF.

The chain employs TRBV9 and TRBJ1-5; tentatively, D is TRBD1 (5 bases). CDR3 length: 14 residues. Germline V CDR1 and CDR2: SGDLS, YYNGEE. V gave up 3 bases and J gave up 9 bases, with 16 bases separating them. CDR3 bases: TGTGCCAGCAGCGCCGCGGGGGGGGACCGGCCCCAGCATTTT. Its translation is CASSAAGGDRPQHF.

J is TRBJ2-4 and V is TRBV15; D gene ambiguous. Germline V CDR1 and CDR2: LNHNV, YYDKDF (reference sequence). The CDR3 totals 15 residues. V was trimmed by 0 bases and J by 3 bases, leaving 9 bases between them. CDR3 residues: CATSRDGVSKNIQYF. The CDR3 DNA reads TGTGCCACCAGCAGAGATGGGGTGAGCAAAAACATTCAGTACTTC.

For the CDR3, the DNA is TGTGCCAGCAGCTCGATAAGGGGGAAGGCAGAAAAACTGTTTTTT. This gives the protein CASSSIRGKAEKLFF. This chain connects TRBV7-9 to TRBJ1-4; D may be TRBD1 (6 bases). Germline V gene data show CDR1 as SEHNR and CDR2 as FQNEAQ (reference sequence). V gave up 4 bases and J gave up 8 bases, with 17 bases separating them. CDR3 length: 15 amino acids.

The rearrangement joins TRBV28 to TRBJ1-4; D is uncertain. The CDR3 covers 14 residues. The germline V gene encodes CDR1 MDHEN and CDR2 SYDVKM. V lost 2 bases to trimming and J lost 5 bases, with 9 bases between them. The CDR3 reads CASSLGQRNEKLFF. CDR3 DNA: TGTGCCAGCAGTTTAGGGCAGCGAAATGAAAAACTGTTTTTT.

The chain carries TRBV4-1 and TRBJ2-7, with D perhaps matching TRBD2 (6 bases). Looked up from germline, CDR1 is MGHRA and CDR2 is YSYEKL. The CDR3 sequence is 17 residues long. V lost 1 base and J lost 3, with 19 bases in between. The CDR3 bases are TGCGCCAGCAGCCAAGTCCCCGGCGGAGGGACCCGCTACGAGCAGTACTTC. It codes for CASSQVPGGGTRYEQYF.

DNA of the CDR3: TGTGCCAGCAGCTTATCAGGGACTAGCGGGATCAACAGGAAGAATGGTGAGCAGTTCTTC. This translates into CASSLSGTSGINRKNGEQFF. The chain is built from TRBV6-6 and TRBJ2-1; TRBD2 matches at 13 bases. From germline, CDR1 is MNHNY and CDR2 SVGAGI (reference sequence). V gave up 6 bases and J gave up 9 bases; unmatched junction bases: 23. This CDR3 region has 20 residues.

V usage is TRBV7-6 and J usage is TRBJ1-6, with unresolved D. This CDR3 has 16 residues. Trimming stripped 1 base from V and 2 bases from J, with 9 bases between. Germline V gives CDR1 SGHVS, CDR2 FNYEAQ. The CDR3 DNA reads TGTGCCAGCAGCTTAGAGGGTGGAACCTATAATTCACCCCTCCACTTT. It is translated as CASSLEGGTYNSPLHF.

This clone showed up just once. The chain joins TRBV7-9 to TRBJ1-1; TRBD1 aligns across 8 bases. Germline V gene sequence: CDR1 SEHNR, CDR2 FQNEAQ (reference sequence). Trimming took 5 bases from V and 7 from J; bases not matched to a gene: 9. There are 14 residues in the CDR3. The DNA of the CDR3 is TGTGCCAGCAGCCTTGACAGGGGTAGAGATGAAGCTTTCTTT. Translation gives CASSLDRGRDEAFF.

CDR3 amino acids: CASSIAGWETQYF. The DNA for the CDR3 is TGTGCCAGTAGTATTGCCGGTTGGGAGACCCAGTACTTC. This chain connects TRBV19 to TRBJ2-5; D uncertain. Trimming shortened V by 3 bases and J by 5 bases, and 10 bases separated the two germline ends. Germline V CDR1 and CDR2: LNHDA, SQIVND (reference sequence). This CDR3 is built from 13 residues.

This rearrangement joins TRBV29-1 to TRBJ2-2; a weak D match, TRBD2 (6 bases). There are 14 residues in the CDR3. CDR1 and CDR2 from the germline V gene are SQVTM and ANQGSEA. V lost 7 bases and J 3 bases, leaving 15 bases between the germline ends. The CDR3 here is CSGGSGTDTGELFF. As DNA, the CDR3 is TGCAGCGGGGGCTCGGGGACTGACACCGGGGAGCTGTTTTTT.

This clone was seen once. V usage is TRBV5-1 and J usage is TRBJ2-7; D perhaps matches TRBD1 (5 bases). Deletions cut 1 base from V and 2 bases from J, with 13 bases between. The V gene's germline CDR1 is SGHRS and CDR2 YFSETQ. The CDR3 contains 15 residues. This CDR3 is CASSLRGQGPYEQYF. The CDR3 region has the DNA TGCGCCAGCAGCTTGAGAGGTCAGGGTCCCTACGAGCAGTACTTC. Complete variable domain (other parts from reference TRBV5-1 and TRBJ2-7): KAGVTQTPRYLIKTRGQQVTLSCSPISGHRSVSWYQQTPGQGLQFLFEYFSETQRNKGNFPGRFSGRQFSNSRSEMNVSTLELGDSALYLCASSLRGQGPYEQYFGPGTRLTVT.

The chain employs TRBV5-1 and TRBJ2-7; no clear D. The germline gives CDR1 SGHRS, CDR2 YFSETQ. CDR3 length: 14 residues. Trimming cost V 4 bases and J 3 bases, with 14 bases left between them. In DNA form, the CDR3 reads TGCGCCAGCAGCGGTTCCGATACCTACTACGAGCAGTACTTC. Translating gives CASSGSDTYYEQYF.

This chain joins TRBV27 and TRBJ2-1; tentative D call: TRBD2 (6 bases). Trimming pared 3 bases from V and 4 bases from J, leaving 13 bases between. The CDR3 covers 15 residues. Germline CDR1 reads MNHEY; CDR2 reads SMNVEV (reference sequence). In DNA form, the CDR3 reads TGTGCCAGCAGTTTCGATTCGCGGGGTTACAATGAGCAGTTCTTC. Translated, it gives CASSFDSRGYNEQFF.

CDR3 coding DNA: TGTGCCAGCAGTGAATGGGCTAGCGGGTCTAGCACAGATACGCAGTATTTT. It specifies CASSEWASGSSTDTQYF. V gene TRBV6-1 combines with J gene TRBJ2-3; TRBD2 matches 8 bases. CDR1 MNHNS and CDR2 SASEGT come from the germline V gene. The J segment lost 0 bases and the V segment lost 2 bases, leaving 7 bases of the junction unmatched. The CDR3 totals 17 residues.

The chain couples TRBV19 to TRBJ2-7; 7 positions agree with TRBD1. The CDR3 contains 14 residues. Per germline, CDR1 LNHDA and CDR2 SQIVND (reference sequence). Germline trimming cut 9 bases from V and 0 bases from J; bases unmatched to any gene: 8. This CDR3 reads CASRGSHGSYEQYF. CDR3 DNA sequence: TGTGCCAGCAGGGGGAGTCACGGCTCCTACGAGCAGTACTTC.

The chain joins TRBV5-5 to TRBJ2-3; 13 nucleotides line up with TRBD2. This CDR3 spans 15 amino acids. Germline V CDR1 and CDR2: SGHKS, YYEKEE (reference sequence). Trimming removed 4 bases from V and 6 bases from J; junction bases left unmatched: 5. CDR3 loop: CASSHGLAGVDTQYF. The CDR3 region has the DNA TGTGCCAGCAGCCACGGACTAGCGGGGGTTGATACGCAGTATTTT.

This chain connects TRBV12-3 or TRBV12-4 to TRBJ1-2; 12 bases align to TRBD1. This CDR3 comprises 13 residues. After removal of 6 bases from V and 12 bases from J, the junction contained 8 bases not matched to a gene. CDR3 in DNA: TGTGCCAGCAGGGGGACAGGGGGCCTGTTAGACACCTTC. It translates to CASRGTGGLLDTF.

The V call is TRBV5-4, the J call TRBJ1-5, with D maybe TRBD1 (6 bases). CDR1 and CDR2 from the germline V gene are SGHNT and YYREEE (reference sequence). V dropped 3 bases and J dropped 8 bases, with 18 bases sitting between them. CDR3 length: 15 residues. The CDR3 region has the DNA TGTGCCAGCAGCTCAGAACAGGGTTTGGGGAAGCCCCAGCATTTT. Residues: CASSSEQGLGKPQHF.

This clone turned up a few times. The chain couples TRBV5-4 to TRBJ1-2, with a weak D call TRBD1 (5 bases). There are 13 residues in the CDR3. Trimming shortened V by 6 bases and J by 2 bases, and 11 bases separated the two germline ends. Germline V CDR1 and CDR2: SGHNT, YYREEE (reference sequence). CDR3 protein: CASTSTVNYGYTF. The CDR3 DNA sequence: TGTGCCAGCACCTCGACAGTAAACTATGGCTACACCTTC.

The chain is built from TRBV5-1 and TRBJ1-1; D uncertain. The V end lost 7 bases, the J end lost 4 bases, and 14 bases lay between the germline ends. Germline V gives CDR1 SGHRS, CDR2 YFSETQ. This CDR3 has 13 residues. The CDR3 nucleotides read TGCGCCAGCTACAAGGTAATGGGCACTGAAGCTTTCTTT. It yields the protein CASYKVMGTEAFF.

The rearrangement links TRBV5-1 to TRBJ1-1; D uncertain. Trimming removed 0 bases from V and 5 bases from J, with 14 bases in between. This CDR3 is built from 15 residues. Germline assignment: CDR1 SGHRS and CDR2 YFSETQ. The CDR3 coding sequence is TGCGCCAGCAGCTTGGGAGGCGGGGATGTGACTGAAGCTTTCTTT. Residues: CASSLGGGDVTEAFF.

The chain has TRBV4-1 and TRBJ2-3; D remains ambiguous. CDR1 and CDR2 (germline): MGHRA, YSYEKL. V was cut by 0 bases and J by 7 bases, with 11 bases left in between. This CDR3 has 14 residues. The CDR3 nucleotides read TGCGCCAGCAGCCAAGATTTGGGTTTTTATACGCAGTATTTT. This codes for CASSQDLGFYTQYF.